A single sample is the source of the 3 T cell receptor beta chains below, sequenced in a study of T cells in women clearing cervical HPV infection. The assay was immunoSEQ multiplex PCR, and TCRdb's table has in-frame clones only and misses some. In all, the sample yields around 37,000 clones. Sequencing was performed on blood buffy coat. The source of these receptors is a woman aged 18 to 75 with a cervical HPV16 infection that either progressed to CIN3+ or cleared (not recorded which).

On this clone itself: The read comes to an end 3 residues before the CDR3 does, leaving the germline J gene to fill in the end. The chain uses TRBV6-2 or TRBV6-3 and TRBJ1-5; TRBD1 matches 8 bases. Trimming at V came to 6 bases and at J to 4 bases, leaving 11 bases not matched to a gene. Germline V gives CDR1 MNHEY, CDR2 SVGEGT. The CDR3 has 16 residues. CDR3 loop: CASRARGRGPNQPQHF. The CDR3 DNA, read in part, is TGTGCCAGCAGGGCCAGGGGGCGCGGACCTAATCAGCCC.

CDR3 region: CASSAAGGYNEQFF. Incomplete CDR3 DNA: TGCGCCAGCAGTGCAGCGGGGGGGTACAATGAG. The chain has TRBV5-1 and TRBJ2-1; 10 nucleotides line up with TRBD2. Sequencing ends 3 residues short of the CDR3 end; the germline J gene provides the rest. Unmatched junction bases numbered 3, after V lost 5 bases and J lost 4 bases. There are 14 residues in the CDR3. The germline gives CDR1 SGHRS, CDR2 YFSETQ.

A word on this clone: At one boundary the junction diverges from the germline segment, which might be a read error. The read ends 3 residues early relative to the CDR3; the germline J gene fills the gap. The chain has TRBV4-2 and TRBJ1-1, with a tentative D call TRBD1 (6 bases). The CDR3 is 11 residues long. Germline loops: CDR1 LGHNA, CDR2 YNFKEQ. The CDR3 region is CASSQGQGAFF. CDR3 DNA (partial): TGCGCCAGCAGCCAGGGACAAGGG.